A selection of T cell receptor beta chains follows, all from one sample in a study of T cells in Graves' hyperthyroidism and ophthalmopathy. TCRdb independently ran MiXCR on the multiplex PCR reads; one entry per CDR3 protein. This table has about 640,000 distinct CDR3 sequences, around 20% appearing once. The sample was blood. Source of these receptors: a man aged 30 to 45 with Graves' ophthalmopathy. Each CDR3 is given with its conserved first and last residue. Clone size is shown for a subset of rows, as once, few, many or a class of expanded clone.

CDR3,V,size,J
CASSFGRHEQYF,TRBV5-6,-,TRBJ2-7
CSARVGRHSNQPQHF,TRBV20-1,many,TRBJ1-5
CAFMTGTSSVGQYF,TRBV30,-,TRBJ2-7
CASREAGGFDNEQFF,TRBV12-3/TRBV12-4,-,TRBJ2-1
CASSQESGMTAPLHF,TRBV4-1,many,TRBJ1-6
CATSKPGSLQETKYF,TRBV15,-,TRBJ2-1
CASSLASAGGYNEQFF,TRBV7-8,few,TRBJ2-1
CASSWGPGGTEAFF,TRBV5-1,-,TRBJ1-1
CASSRDRDVQPQHF,TRBV18,few,TRBJ1-5
CASSLSGTGDGYTF,TRBV6-1,-,TRBJ1-2
CASSTLTGLSYEQYF,TRBV11-2,many,TRBJ2-7
CASSPQASSYEQYF,TRBV7-2,few,TRBJ2-7
CASSQVKGVNQPQHF,TRBV4-3,few,TRBJ1-5
CAISESSGPNTGELFF,TRBV10-3,few,TRBJ2-2
CAWSGGLAGDYEQYF,TRBV30,-,TRBJ2-7
CASSHDGTLAGGDTQYF,TRBV7-2,-,TRBJ2-3
CAISPTGIGEKLFF,TRBV10-3,-,TRBJ1-4
CASSSGTGILGSNQPQHF,TRBV28,few,TRBJ1-5
CSGQRQGNTEAFF,TRBV29-1,few,TRBJ1-1
CASSLARDRGSRLNTGELFF,TRBV12-3/TRBV12-4,few,TRBJ2-2
CASSPGLWAYEQYF,TRBV27,many,TRBJ2-7
CAISVTGTGNQPQHF,TRBV10-3,many,TRBJ1-5
CASSGWDRLSSGNTIYF,TRBV9,-,TRBJ1-3
CASSSTGHLNTEAFF,TRBV4-1,-,TRBJ1-1
CASSSGSEFTDTQYF,TRBV7-3,-,TRBJ2-3
CATSEGTAYGYTF,TRBV24-1,-,TRBJ1-2
CASNRRDSTGELFF,TRBV12-3/TRBV12-4,few,TRBJ2-2
CSASTGTGNTIYF,TRBV20-1,-,TRBJ1-3
CASSRFSADNSPLHF,TRBV4-1,few,TRBJ1-6
CASSESVAGDHTDTQYF,TRBV2,many,TRBJ2-3
CASSLETFIPGLETQYF,TRBV7-2,many,TRBJ2-5
CASRGGKAGLANYEQYF,TRBV2,many,TRBJ2-7
CASSSTIFPRTGVKSGELFF,TRBV7-9,few,TRBJ2-2
CASSPTSDSTDTQYF,TRBV6-1,few,TRBJ2-3
CASSPAPNTEAFF,TRBV12-3/TRBV12-4,few,TRBJ1-1
CSAIQGGRSQPQHF,TRBV20-1,few,TRBJ1-5
CASSVVGQETTGELFF,TRBV9,few,TRBJ2-2
CASSYNSQETQYF,TRBV6-6,-,TRBJ2-5
CASSQVFGVNEQFF,TRBV2,-,TRBJ2-1
CAWSRDSINEQFF,TRBV30,few,TRBJ2-1
CASSQEIMGQQETQYF,TRBV4-3,-,TRBJ2-5
CSARVSRGLTDTQYF,TRBV20-1,-,TRBJ2-3
CASSATLGRETQYF,TRBV7-2,few,TRBJ2-5
CASSLAGKNEQFF,TRBV13,-,TRBJ2-1